This is a list of T cell receptor beta chains from one sample in a study of beta chain features in type 1 diabetes. Some clones are missing from TCRdb's copy, which holds only in-frame ones; the method was immunoSEQ multiplex PCR. The data show 640,000 or so clones, 11% to 15% seen once. Material for sequencing was naive CD4+ T cells from blood. The receptors shown here come from a man in his late teens or twenties with type 1 diabetes. Each CDR3 is given with its conserved first and last residue. A D gene is named only where the DNA matches it firmly. Size is stated for part of the rows, as once, few or many counts, or as a class when the clone is expanded.

.	TRBV6-1	TRBJ1-6	.	14	TGTGCCAGCAGTGAAGCGGGATTCAATTCACCCCTCCACTTT	CASSEAGFNSPLHF
.	TRBV30	TRBJ1-4	few	12	TGTGCCTGGGGAACTGGACAGGAAAAACTGTTTTTT	CAWGTGQEKLFF
TRBD1	TRBV28	TRBJ2-5	.	13	TGTGCCAGCAGAAACAGGGGGCAAGAGACCCAGTACTTC	CASRNRGQETQYF
TRBD2	TRBV5-4	TRBJ2-3	few	18	TGTGCCAGCAGCCTCCCGGGGCTAGCGGTTCCAAGCACAGATACGCAGTATTTT	CASSLPGLAVPSTDTQYF
TRBD1	TRBV4-3	TRBJ1-2	.	15	TGCGCCAGCAGCCACGCCCCGACAGGGAACTATGGCTACACCTTC	CASSHAPTGNYGYTF
.	TRBV28	TRBJ1-4	few	11	TGTGCCAGCAGTCAGAGACAGGAACTGTTTTTT	CASSQRQELFF
TRBD1	TRBV5-1	TRBJ2-3	.	15	TGCGCCAGCAGCCTCGCAGGACAGGGGGCAGATACGCAGTATTTT	CASSLAGQGADTQYF
TRBD2	TRBV7-2	TRBJ2-7	.	13	TGTGCCAGCAGCCGGACTAGCGTGTACGAGCAGTACTTC	CASSRTSVYEQYF
.	TRBV5-1	TRBJ2-1	.	16	TGCGCCAGCAGCTCCGGCGGTAGGGCGTCCTACAATGAGCAGTTCTTC	CASSSGGRASYNEQFF
.	TRBV7-7	TRBJ2-6	.	12	TGTGCTAGCAGCTCGGATATCAACGTCCTGACTTTC	CASSSDINVLTF
TRBD1	TRBV7-2	TRBJ2-3	.	15	TGTGCCAGCAGCTCTGACAGGGGCGCCACAGATACGCAGTATTTT	CASSSDRGATDTQYF
.	TRBV6-5	TRBJ1-1	.	15	TGTGCCAGCAGTTACGGTTCGGATATGAACACTGAAGCTTTCTTT	CASSYGSDMNTEAFF
TRBD2	TRBV25-1	TRBJ2-5	.	15	TGTGCCAGCAGTACCAGACTAGCGGACCAAGAGACCCAGTACTTC	CASSTRLADQETQYF
.	TRBV4-1	TRBJ1-3	.	14	TGCGCCAGCAGCCAAGGGCACGGGGGAAACACCATATATTTT	CASSQGHGGNTIYF
TRBD1	TRBV10-3	TRBJ2-7	few	14	TGTGCCATCAGTATCACCGGGACAGGTGGGGAGCAGTACTTC	CAISITGTGGEQYF
.	TRBV10-3	TRBJ2-7	once	15	TGTGCCATCAGTGAGTCTGTTAGTAGCTCCTACGGGCAGTACTTC	CAISESVSSSYGQYF
.	TRBV18	TRBJ2-1	few	18	TGTGCCAGCTCACTTTTTCCTGAGGGGGACACCGGAGGCGATGAGCAGTTCTTC	CASSLFPEGDTGGDEQFF
.	TRBV7-9	TRBJ2-7	.	12	TGTGCCAGCAGCTTATCCCCGACCGAGCAGTACTTC	CASSLSPTEQYF
.	TRBV30	TRBJ1-5	few	12	TGTGCCTGGAGTTTTAGCAATCAGCCCCAGCATTTT	CAWSFSNQPQHF
.	TRBV28	TRBJ2-3	.	12	TGTGCCAGCAGACTTAGCGGAGATACGCAGTATTTT	CASRLSGDTQYF
.	TRBV29-1	TRBJ1-4	.	11	TGCAGCGCTGGGGAGGTGGAAAAACTGTTTTTT	CSAGEVEKLFF
.	TRBV4-3	TRBJ1-2	.	16	TGCGCCAGCAGCCTAAAACACCCAGCCTCTAACTATGGCTACACCTTC	CASSLKHPASNYGYTF
.	TRBV2	TRBJ1-5	.	12	TGTGCCAGCAATCGGCAGGGTGAGGCCCAGCATTTT	CASNRQGEAQHF
.	TRBV9	TRBJ2-3	few	12	TGTGCCAGCAGCCCAGGGTCAGATACGCAGTATTTT	CASSPGSDTQYF
.	TRBV4-1	TRBJ1-1	few	13	TGCGCCAGCAGCCAAGTATCAAGGGGAGAAGCTTTCTTT	CASSQVSRGEAFF
TRBD2	TRBV7-9	TRBJ2-1	few	16	TGTGCCAGCAGCTTAGCTACTTGGGCGACGGGAGGAAAACAGTTCTTC	CASSLATWATGGKQFF
TRBD1	TRBV11-1	TRBJ2-6	.	16	TGTGCCAGCAGCTTTCAGGGGGACTCTGGGGCCAACGTCCTGACTTTC	CASSFQGDSGANVLTF
TRBD1	TRBV9	TRBJ2-7	.	15	TGTGCCAGCAGCGCAAGGGACAGCCGCTTCTACGAGCAGTACTTC	CASSARDSRFYEQYF
TRBD1	TRBV5-1	TRBJ2-7	.	18	TGCGCCAGCAGCTTAACACGTCCCGGGACAGGGGGCAGCTACGAGCAGTACTTC	CASSLTRPGTGGSYEQYF
.	TRBV30	TRBJ1-3	.	17	TGTGCCTGGCGTGGACCGGGACGGGGGAACTCTGGAAACACCATATATTTT	CAWRGPGRGNSGNTIYF
.	TRBV18	TRBJ2-1	.	15	TGTGCCAGCTCACCACGCGGTAAGGGAGACAATGAGCAGTTCTTC	CASSPRGKGDNEQFF
TRBD2	TRBV7-3	TRBJ2-3	few	15	TGTGCCAGCAGCTTTCGCGGGGGGGCAACAGATACGCAGTATTTT	CASSFRGGATDTQYF
.	TRBV5-6	TRBJ2-2	few	17	TGTGCCAGCAGCTTACTTCCACTGGGGGGTAACACCGGGGAGCTGTTTTTT	CASSLLPLGGNTGELFF
TRBD1	TRBV7-2	TRBJ1-1	few	14	TGTGCCAGCATCCTTAACAGGGGGTACACTGAAGCTTTCTTT	CASILNRGYTEAFF
.	TRBV7-9	TRBJ1-1	.	14	TGTGCCAGCAGCTTAGGTCGGGGGGACACTGAAGCTTTCTTT	CASSLGRGDTEAFF
TRBD2	TRBV2	TRBJ2-1	.	18	TGTGCCAGCAGTGCTGAGGCGAGCCGGGCTAGCGGGAGGGATGAGCAGTTCTTC	CASSAEASRASGRDEQFF
.	TRBV6-5	TRBJ1-2	few	15	TGTGCCAGCAGTTACGCGGGGCTGCCTAACTATGGCTACACCTTC	CASSYAGLPNYGYTF
TRBD1	TRBV7-2	TRBJ2-7	.	15	TGTGCCAGCGGACCCTGGACAGGGGGCGGGTCCGAGCAGTACTTC	CASGPWTGGGSEQYF
.	TRBV5-1	TRBJ1-5	.	13	TGCGCCAGCAGTGCAACCTTTGGCCAGCCCCAGCATTTT	CASSATFGQPQHF
TRBD2	TRBV9	TRBJ2-7	few	15	TGTGCCAGCAGCGTACAACCGGGACTAACTTACGAGCAGTACTTC	CASSVQPGLTYEQYF
TRBD2	TRBV18	TRBJ2-7	.	15	TGTGCCAGCTCACCACCAGGACTAGCGGCCTACGAGCAGTACTTC	CASSPPGLAAYEQYF
TRBD1	TRBV30	TRBJ1-2	.	13	TGTGCCTGGAGTCAGGGGGCGCGGGATGGCTACACCTTC	CAWSQGARDGYTF
.	TRBV4-3	TRBJ2-3	.	16	TGCGCCAGCAGCCTAGGTTGGGGGACTGACACAGATACGCAGTATTTT	CASSLGWGTDTDTQYF
TRBD1	TRBV30	TRBJ2-5	.	12	TGTGCCTGGAAGGGGGCCCAAGAGACCCAGTACTTC	CAWKGAQETQYF
.	TRBV29-1	TRBJ2-1	many	14	TGCAGCGTTGAAGTCCTGGACAGCTACAATGAGCAGTTCTTC	CSVEVLDSYNEQFF
.	TRBV4-3	TRBJ1-6	few	13	TGCGCCAGCAGCCGGAGTACAGATTCACCCCTCCACTTT	CASSRSTDSPLHF
.	TRBV28	TRBJ1-2	.	10	TGTGCCAGCAGGGGAGGAGGCTACACCTTC	CASRGGGYTF
.	TRBV2	TRBJ2-3	.	13	TGTGCCAGCAGAACAGAATACACAGATACGCAGTATTTT	CASRTEYTDTQYF